This T cell receptor beta chain was sequenced for a study of OX40 agonist ivuxolimab in advanced cancers. Whole-study context: Patients received intravenous ivuxolimab every 2 weeks at 0.01 to 10 mg/kg. Earlier treatment with anti-PD-1, anti-PD-L1 or anti-CTLA-4 was permitted, and roughly 40% had received some. Findings and limits, study-wide: Fewer expanded clones were found on average in CD4+ than in CD8+ T cells.

Measured with immunoSEQ multiplex PCR; TCRdb has only the in-frame clones, and not every one. This table has around 140,000 clones, just over 90% appearing once. After removal of 5 bases from V and 2 bases from J, the junction contained 8 bases not matched to a gene. CDR1 and CDR2 from the germline V gene are SGHTA and FQGNSA. CDR3 size: 15 residues. Systemic immunosuppression or autoimmune disease history was grounds to exclude patients. With respect to this clone: The antigen is undetermined.

The receptor was derived from an adult with an advanced solid tumor such as melanoma, head and neck, liver or kidney cancer. This sequence joins TRBV7-2 and TRBJ1-2, with 7 bases identical to TRBD1. Sequenced material: CD4+ or CD8+ T cells sorted from blood, taken in a trial of the OX40 agonist ivuxolimab. This CDR3 is CASSRPGQINYGYTF. In nucleotides, the CDR3 is TGTGCCAGCAGCCGCCCGGGACAGATAAACTATGGCTACACCTTC.